This section outlines one TCR beta chain sequence together with its context. The antigen is unknown. Expressed TCRB transcripts were sequenced, since all the RNA that had been isolated was reverse transcribed. Here immunoSEQ multiplex PCR was the method, and the copy in TCRdb shows in-frame clones only, minus some. This sample has fewer than 350,000 clones, with around 20% found just once. The germline gives CDR1 MGHRA, CDR2 YSYEKL. Trimming removed 0 bases at V and 0 bases at J, with 27 bases between. CDR3 length equals 21 residues. The entry originates in a study of beta chain features in type 1 diabetes. Study-level findings and limits: Across all four CD4+ subsets, people with type 1 diabetes showed modestly shorter TCRB CDR3s. For cells with high TCR expression, cDNA sequencing could yield over-representation.

The TCR sequence derives from a woman aged 18 to 35 in good health. V gene TRBV4-1 combines with J gene TRBJ2-7, with a possible D match to TRBD2 (6 bases). Sequenced input: naive CD4+ T cells from blood. The CDR3, as DNA: TGCGCCAGCAGCCAAGAGACCAGGACGAAGGAGGGAGCGAAGCGCTCCTACGAGCAGTACTTC. It encodes CASSQETRTKEGAKRSYEQYF.